The 22 T cell receptor beta chains reported below all come from one sample, sequenced in a study of blood T cell repertoires in COVID-19 (TCRdb year 2020). The method behind the library was the immunoSEQ multiplex PCR assay. TCRdb retrieved this table from immuneACCESS and kept in-frame rearrangements only. Not all clones are present; in checked studies, unresolved V genes account for under half, and no reason is known for the remainder. This sample is represented by about 200,000 clones; nearly 90% of them were singletons. The biggest ten clones account for roughly a sixth of the sample. Sample: peripheral blood. The receptors originated from a middle-aged man with COVID-19, enrolled during active disease.

The V and J genes are TRBV7-9 and TRBJ2-5, with a weak D call TRBD2 (5 bases). This CDR3 has 16 amino acids. Trimming took off 7 bases at V and 1 base at J, with 19 bases between the two ends. Germline CDR1 is SEHNR and CDR2 is FQNEAQ (reference sequence). The CDR3 loop reads CASTRPGSGFQETQYF. CDR3 coding DNA: TGTGCCAGCACCCGACCGGGAAGTGGGTTCCAAGAGACCCAGTACTTC.

The V gene is TRBV27, the J gene TRBJ2-7; D possibly corresponds to TRBD1 (6 bases). V was shortened by 4 bases and J by 1 base, with 8 bases between the two germline ends. The length of the CDR3 is 13 residues. Germline V gives CDR1 MNHEY, CDR2 SMNVEV (reference sequence). The CDR3 DNA reads as TGTGCCAGCAGTTCTGACAGGTCCTACGAGCAGTACTTC. Residues: CASSSDRSYEQYF.

V gene TRBV2 combines with J gene TRBJ2-1, with 9 bases matching TRBD2. V lost 0 bases and J lost 8; bases outside the gene matches: 5. Germline lookup yields CDR1 SNHLY and CDR2 FYNNEI. This CDR3 comprises 15 residues. CDR3: CASSEASGRMYEQFF. In DNA, the CDR3 is TGTGCCAGCAGTGAAGCTAGCGGGAGAATGTATGAGCAGTTCTTC.

The chain recombines TRBV19 with TRBJ2-7; 7 nucleotides agree with TRBD2. J gave up 4 bases and V 4 bases, and 10 bases lay outside the gene matches. In germline, CDR1 is LNHDA, CDR2 SQIVND (reference sequence). CDR3 length: 15 amino acids. The CDR3 loop is CASSKVSAGLYEQYF. Written as DNA, the CDR3 is TGTGCCAGTAGTAAGGTTTCGGCGGGACTATACGAGCAGTACTTC.

The chain links TRBV27 to TRBJ1-6; D ambiguous. V dropped 3 bases and J dropped 5 bases, with 26 bases sitting between them. The CDR3 sequence is 20 residues long. Germline CDR1 and CDR2: MNHEY and SMNVEV (reference sequence). Here the CDR3 DNA reads TGTGCCAGCAGTTTGAGGAGGGCCCGAGCGGCTGAGTCCAATAATTCACCCCTCCACTTT. This translates into CASSLRRARAAESNNSPLHF.

V usage is TRBV5-4 and J usage is TRBJ2-1; D perhaps matches TRBD1 (5 bases). V shed 0 bases and J shed 1 base, with 5 bases lying between them. CDR1 and CDR2 from the germline V gene are SGHNT and YYREEE (reference sequence). The CDR3 has 14 residues. This CDR3 is CASSLEGSYNEQFF. CDR3 in DNA: TGTGCCAGCAGCTTGGAGGGGTCCTACAATGAGCAGTTCTTC.

J is TRBJ2-4 and V is TRBV9; unclear D gene. Deletions cut 4 bases from V and 0 bases from J, with 5 bases between. Germline loops: CDR1 SGDLS, CDR2 YYNGEE. This CDR3 has 13 residues. The CDR3 loop is CASSSVAKNIQYF. The CDR3 DNA reads as TGTGCCAGCAGCTCCGTAGCCAAAAACATTCAGTACTTC.

The chain joins TRBV5-4 to TRBJ2-7; 15 bases line up with TRBD2. CDR3 size: 17 residues. Germline V gene data show CDR1 as SGHNT and CDR2 as YYREEE (reference sequence). V was pared by 4 bases and J by 2 bases, with 7 bases of the junction left unmatched. This chain's CDR3 is CASSGGLAGGITYEQYF. CDR3 bases: TGTGCCAGCAGCGGGGGACTAGCGGGGGGAATTACCTACGAGCAGTACTTC.

The chain links TRBV28 to TRBJ1-2; TRBD1 is a possible D gene (6 bases). Germline lookup yields CDR1 MDHEN and CDR2 SYDVKM. The V and J ends lost 6 bases and 0 bases respectively, with 17 bases between them. The CDR3 length is 16 residues. In DNA form, the CDR3 reads TGTGCCAGCAGCCCCCTGGGGAGGGGGGCTAACTATGGCTACACCTTC. It yields the protein CASSPLGRGANYGYTF.

V is TRBV7-9 and J is TRBJ2-5, with D tentatively TRBD1 (6 bases). This CDR3 contains 15 residues. V lost 0 bases to trimming and J lost 5 bases, with 13 bases between them. CDR1 and CDR2 from the germline V gene are SEHNR and FQNEAQ (reference sequence). CDR3: CASSLALGARETQYF. The CDR3 region has the DNA TGTGCCAGCAGCTTAGCGCTGGGGGCCAGGGAGACCCAGTACTTC.

About this clone: The junction and the germline gene differ at one end; a read error may be behind it. The J gene is TRBJ2-2, the V gene TRBV7-7; 14 nucleotides align to TRBD2. Germline V gene sequence: CDR1 SSHAT, CDR2 FNYEAQ (reference sequence). CDR3 length: 17 amino acids. The CDR3 region has the DNA TGTGCTAGCAGCTCGGGACTAGCGGGAGAAGCCACCGGGGAGCTGTTTTTT. This gives the protein CASSSGLAGEATGELFF.

This clone was detected a few times. The chain joins TRBV4-1 to TRBJ2-1, with TRBD2 matching 10 bases. Germline trimming cut 0 bases from V and 2 bases from J; bases unmatched to any gene: 4. Germline V gene data show CDR1 as MGHRA and CDR2 as YSYEKL. The CDR3 totals 17 residues. CDR3 loop: CASSQEVLAGAYNEQFF. DNA of the CDR3: TGCGCCAGCAGCCAAGAGGTCCTAGCGGGGGCCTACAATGAGCAGTTCTTC.

V and J are TRBV25-1 and TRBJ2-2; D is perhaps TRBD1 (5 bases). V lost 7 bases and J 6 bases, leaving 12 bases between the germline ends. The CDR3 totals 13 residues. Germline V gene data show CDR1 as MGHDK and CDR2 as SYGVNS. Written as DNA, the CDR3 is TGTGCCAGCACCGAAGGGGTGTCCGGGGAGCTGTTTTTT. Its protein is CASTEGVSGELFF.

The V gene is TRBV25-1, the J gene TRBJ2-7; 8 bases line up with TRBD2. Trimming took 8 bases from V and 6 from J; bases not matched to a gene: 15. The CDR3 covers 15 residues. Germline V gene data show CDR1 as MGHDK and CDR2 as SYGVNS. The CDR3 loop reads CASVRPGGGFSEQYF. As DNA, the CDR3 is TGTGCCAGCGTGAGGCCCGGGGGGGGCTTCTCCGAGCAGTACTTC.

V and J are TRBV19 and TRBJ1-5; D remains unclear. Trimming removed 3 bases at V and 9 bases at J, with 21 bases between. The CDR3 consists of 16 residues. CDR1 is LNHDA and CDR2 is SQIVND in the germline V gene (reference sequence). The CDR3 bases are TGTGCCAGTAGTATGGCGAGGGCAGCTCAGACTGGGCCCCAGCATTTT. It specifies CASSMARAAQTGPQHF.

The chain joins TRBV28 to TRBJ1-2; TRBD1 is a possible D gene (6 bases). The V gene lost 6 bases and the J gene lost 3 bases, with 11 bases spanning the gap. The germline CDR1 and CDR2 sequences are MDHEN and SYDVKM. The CDR3 totals 13 residues. The CDR3 loop is CASRVTGHYGYTF. CDR3 nucleotides: TGTGCCAGCAGAGTTACAGGGCACTATGGCTACACCTTC.

The rearrangement links TRBV12-3 or TRBV12-4 to TRBJ1-3; D ambiguous. There are 12 residues in the CDR3. V gave up 7 bases and J gave up 3 bases, with 7 bases separating them. This chain's CDR3 is CASNGNGNTIYF. The DNA of the CDR3 is TGTGCCAGCAACGGTAATGGAAACACCATATATTTT.

J is TRBJ1-1 and V is TRBV7-9; D is unclear. CDR1 SEHNR and CDR2 FQNEAQ come from the germline V gene (reference sequence). V gave up 5 bases and J gave up 5 bases, with 15 bases separating them. This CDR3 comprises 14 residues. CDR3 sequence (DNA): TGTGCCAGCAGCACCAGGTTACCGGGGACTGAAGCTTTCTTT. Protein: CASSTRLPGTEAFF.

This clone was counted between two and nine times. The chain recombines TRBV5-6 with TRBJ2-7; TRBD1 might be the D (5 bases). With 4 bases removed from V and 3 bases from J, the gap between germline ends came to 23 bases. Germline CDR1 reads SGHDT; CDR2 reads YYEEEE. The CDR3 length is 17 residues. CDR3 residues: CASSDSSFRQGSYEQYF. In DNA, the CDR3 is TGTGCCAGCAGCGACTCCTCCTTTCGGCAGGGTAGCTACGAGCAGTACTTC.

The genes are TRBV4-3 and TRBJ1-6, with D tentatively TRBD1 (5 bases). CDR3 length: 17 residues. Deletions cut 3 bases from V and 0 bases from J, with 12 bases between. CDR1 LGHNA and CDR2 YSLEER come from the germline V gene. The CDR3 loop reads CASSQRDSSSYNSPLHF. CDR3 coding DNA: TGCGCCAGCAGCCAGAGAGACAGCTCCTCCTATAATTCACCCCTCCACTTT.

The rearrangement joins TRBV25-1 to TRBJ2-7; 10 bases fit TRBD1. From germline, CDR1 is MGHDK and CDR2 SYGVNS. Losses at the gene ends were 3 bases for V and 6 bases for J; bases not matched to a gene: 5. The CDR3 extends over 14 amino acids. CDR3 DNA: TGTGCCAGCAGTGACCCCGGACAGGGGGTCGAGCAGTACTTC. This sequence encodes CASSDPGQGVEQYF.

J is TRBJ2-5 and V is TRBV7-2; D is ambiguous. CDR3 length equals 16 residues. Germline V gene data show CDR1 as SGHTA and CDR2 as FQGNSA. V was clipped by 1 base and J by 5 bases, with 17 bases between them. CDR3 bases: TGTGCCAGCAGCTTAGTACTTTCTTCCGCGGTCGAGACCCAGTACTTC. It specifies CASSLVLSSAVETQYF.